These T cell receptor beta chains were read from a single sample in a study of T cell changes during pregnancy in multiple sclerosis. Only in-frame clones appear in the TCRdb table, and some are missing; sequencing was by immunoSEQ multiplex PCR. The sample carries about 40,000 clones, 91% recorded once. The sequencing used CD4+ T cells from peripheral blood mononuclear cells, collected in the second trimester of pregnancy. Every receptor here comes from a female donor in good health, enrolled as a control in a pregnancy study. Both conserved end residues are part of each CDR3. D genes are given only for firm matches. Clone size appears in some rows only: once, few, many, or a class for an expanded clone.

clone size	D gene	V gene	J gene	CDR3 DNA	CDR3 protein
once	NA	TRBV10-3	TRBJ2-6	TGTGCCATCAGGGGTGCAGGCAGCTTTTCCTCTGGGGCCAACGTCCTGACTTTC	CAIRGAGSFSSGANVLTF
NA	TRBD2	TRBV7-2	TRBJ2-7	TGTGCCAGCAGCTTGACTAGCGGGAGGTACGAGCAGTACTTC	CASSLTSGRYEQYF
NA	NA	TRBV28	TRBJ1-2	TGTGCCAGCAGTTTAATCAACACTAACTATGGCTACACCTTC	CASSLINTNYGYTF
NA	NA	TRBV2	TRBJ1-2	TGTGCCAGCAGTGAATTCTTAGCTGGCTACACCTTC	CASSEFLAGYTF
once	TRBD2	TRBV12-5	TRBJ2-3	TGTGCTAGTGGCCCTAGCGGGGGGCGGGGAGATACGCAGTATTTT	CASGPSGGRGDTQYF
NA	NA	TRBV28	TRBJ1-2	TGTGCCAGCATTGACATGACCCGGGGGAGATATGGCTACACCTTC	CASIDMTRGRYGYTF
NA	TRBD1	TRBV4-1	TRBJ2-3	TGCGCCAGCAGCCATAATACAGGGGTAAATACGCAGTATTTT	CASSHNTGVNTQYF
NA	TRBD2	TRBV7-2	TRBJ2-3	TGTGCCAGCGGACCGACGGGAGGAGATACGCAGTATTTT	CASGPTGGDTQYF
once	TRBD1	TRBV4-1	TRBJ1-2	TGCGCCAGCAGCCAAGCCGGACAGGGGGCCTATGGCTACACCTTC	CASSQAGQGAYGYTF
NA	TRBD2	TRBV2	TRBJ2-5	TGTGCCAGCAGTGACTCTCTAGCGGGCCGAAAGACCCAGTACTTC	CASSDSLAGRKTQYF
NA	NA	TRBV20-1	TRBJ2-7	TGCAGTGCTAGAGACAGGTGGGAGCAGTACTTC	CSARDRWEQYF
NA	NA	TRBV7-3	TRBJ1-1	TGTGCCAGCAGCTTAACAGGAGGTAACACTGAAGCTTTCTTT	CASSLTGGNTEAFF
NA	NA	TRBV18	TRBJ2-5	TGTGCCAGCTCACCAATGGGCTTAGAGACCCAGTACTTC	CASSPMGLETQYF
NA	TRBD2	TRBV7-2	TRBJ2-1	TGTGCCAGCAGCTTACTTGGCCTAGCGGGAGGAGGTGAGCAGTTCTTC	CASSLLGLAGGGEQFF
NA	NA	TRBV6-5	TRBJ1-1	TGTGCCAGCAGTTACTCCCCTATACAGGGCACTGAAGCTTTCTTT	CASSYSPIQGTEAFF
NA	NA	TRBV2	TRBJ2-3	TGTGCCAGCACCTCCCAGACAGGCATCCATACGCAGTATTTT	CASTSQTGIHTQYF
few	NA	TRBV2	TRBJ1-5	TGTGCCAGCAGTGAGGAGTCAGATTATCAGCCCCAGCATTTT	CASSEESDYQPQHF
NA	NA	TRBV11-3	TRBJ2-7	TGTGCCAGCAGCTTAGATACAGGGAGCGAGCAGTACTTC	CASSLDTGSEQYF
NA	NA	TRBV13	TRBJ2-7	TGTGCCAGCAGCTTAGTAGGGGGAGGGCCGACCTACGAGCAGTACTTC	CASSLVGGGPTYEQYF
NA	NA	TRBV2	TRBJ1-5	TGTGCCAGCAGTGATTTGGGGAACAGGGCGATCCAGCCCCAGCATTTT	CASSDLGNRAIQPQHF
NA	TRBD2	TRBV4-2	TRBJ2-7	TGTGCCAGCAGCCAAGATCGGGGCGGGAGGAGTGGGTCAAGGCTTTACGAGCAGTACTTC	CASSQDRGGRSGSRLYEQYF
NA	NA	TRBV19	TRBJ2-1	TGTGCCAGTAGACCCTCCGCGAGGAGCTCCTACAATGAGCAGTTCTTC	CASRPSARSSYNEQFF
NA	NA	TRBV15	TRBJ1-1	TGTGCCACCAGCAGAGATCGGGGCCAGGGGCCGAACACTGAAGCTTTCTTT	CATSRDRGQGPNTEAFF